What follows are 4 T cell receptor beta chains derived from one specimen sequenced in a study of CD8+CD57+ T cells in acquired aplastic anemia (dated by TCRdb to 2016 to 2019). TCRdb names Illumina HiSeq 2000 as the instrument used. TCR beta VDJ combination and CDR3 sequence profiling used genomic DNA as the template. The public reads were reprocessed in TCRdb via fastp at Q25 and MiXCR, keeping in-frame beta chains. Under each unique CDR3 protein, matching rows form one entry showing the most common genes and DNA. Here the sample has about 270,000 distinct CDR3 sequences; approximately 82% occur a single time. The ten biggest clones cover 40% to 55% of the sample. Expansion of CD8+CD57+ cells had been shown by flow cytometry in the patients chosen for sequencing. Sequencing was performed on sorted CD4+, CD8+, or CD8+CD57+ T cells (not recorded which) from PBMCs. These TCRs come from a human donor with aplastic anemia.

As concerns this clonotype: At one end, the junction sequence differs from germline, possibly due to a read error. The chain links TRBV7-9 to TRBJ2-3; a possible D gene is TRBD2 (5 bases). Germline V lookup: CDR1 SEHNR, CDR2 FQNEAQ (reference sequence). CDR3 length: 14 amino acids. The CDR3 sequence is CASSLERSPDSDDF. The DNA of the CDR3 is TGTGCCAGCAGCTTAGAAAGAAGTCCGGATAGCGATGATTTT.

On this clonotype: A read error is likely, as this CDR3 ends without the conserved phenylalanine or tryptophan. The limits of the CDR3 on the DNA are not certain, so only TCRdb's listed CDR3 is given. The CDR3 sequence is CASSPGPTHYDYT. This rearrangement joins TRBV7-9 to TRBJ2-3; the DNA was not used to check the table's D call, TRBD1. 13 amino acids form the CDR3, both terminal residues included. The germline V gene encodes CDR1 SEHNR and CDR2 FQNEAQ (reference sequence).

The J gene is TRBJ2-1, the V gene TRBV10-3; D is ambiguous. V gave up 6 bases and J gave up 2 bases, with 8 bases separating them. Germline CDR1 is ENHRY and CDR2 is SYGVKD. CDR3 length: 13 residues. This CDR3 is CAIRDGTYNEQFF. CDR3 coding DNA: TGTGCCATCAGGGACGGAACCTACAATGAGCAGTTCTTC.

Note on this clonotype: An end of the junction differs from the germline gene, which may be a read error. The chain has TRBV7-9 and TRBJ2-4, with D tentatively TRBD2 (5 bases). Per the germline V gene, CDR1 is SEHNR and CDR2 is FQNEAQ (reference sequence). The CDR3 covers 12 residues. In nucleotides, the CDR3 is TGTGCCAGCAGCATCGGTACCGGGGTGCTGTACTTT. It codes for CASSIGTGVLYF.